The text below deals with one TCR beta chain. Other DNA sequences in this specimen translate into the identical CDR3. Assay: immunoSEQ multiplex PCR; the TCRdb copy retains only in-frame clones and omits some. The sample yields roughly 660,000 clones, approximately 87% seen once. The sample belongs to a study of shared T cell receptors in the human thymus. Trimming took off 0 bases at V and 0 bases at J, with 4 bases between the two ends. The CDR3 has 13 amino acids. Germline V gives CDR1 GTSNPN, CDR2 SVGIG (reference sequence). These data were likewise used in another study, on human thymus T cells. From that study: All donors were healthy Finnish infants who were undergoing corrective surgery to treat congenital heart defects. Resections that were taken during corrective heart surgery supplied the thymus tissue. Use of V and J genes seemed skewed within the thymic and blood repertoires. Related research reported highly overlapping thymic repertoires among unrelated individuals.

What was sequenced was thymocytes. The sequence was collected from a boy under two years old with a congenital heart defect. V and J are TRBV30 and TRBJ2-3; D is unclear. Here the CDR3 DNA reads TGTGCCTGGAGTGTACTAAGCACAGATACGCAGTATTTT. It codes for CAWSVLSTDTQYF.